Presented here are 7 T cell receptor beta chains from one specimen sequenced in a study of blood T cell repertoires in COVID-19. TCRdb keeps only in-frame clones here, not all; method: immunoSEQ multiplex PCR. The table lists a few hundred thousand clones, about 87% of them singletons. What was sequenced was peripheral blood. These receptors were collected from a man aged 55 to 70 with acute or convalescent COVID-19.

A remark on this clone: Different DNA sequences within this sample yield the same CDR3. The rearrangement joins TRBV10-1 to TRBJ2-3, with 9 bases identical to TRBD2. The germline V gene encodes CDR1 WNHNN and CDR2 SYGVQD (reference sequence). J was trimmed by 2 bases and V by 6 bases; bases with no gene match: 3. The CDR3 has 14 amino acids. CDR3 nucleotide sequence: TGCGCCAGCAGGGCGGGGGGGCCCACAGATACGCAGTATTTT. Its protein is CASRAGGPTDTQYF.

The chain is built from TRBV28 and TRBJ1-2, with 7 positions matching TRBD1. Germline trimming cut 2 bases from V and 1 base from J; bases unmatched to any gene: 16. The CDR3 consists of 19 residues. Germline CDR1 and CDR2: MDHEN and SYDVKM. The CDR3 region has the DNA TGTGCCAGCAGTTTACTCTTACCGGGACAGTCTTCGCTTAACTATGGCTACACCTTC. It translates to CASSLLLPGQSSLNYGYTF.

The chain employs TRBV3-1 (or the pseudogene TRBV3-2) and TRBJ2-5, with 10 positions matching TRBD2. V trimming: 4 bases; J trimming: 2 bases; junction bases outside the gene matches: 7. The CDR3 extends over 16 amino acids. Per the germline V gene, CDR1 is LGHDT and CDR2 is YNNKEL (reference sequence). The CDR3 loop reads CASSLHLAGDQETQYF. In DNA, the CDR3 is TGTGCCAGCAGCCTACACCTAGCGGGGGATCAAGAGACCCAGTACTTC.

This sequence joins TRBV19 and TRBJ1-6; D possibly corresponds to TRBD1 (5 bases). V lost 2 bases, J lost 1 base, and 6 bases lay in between. Germline values: CDR1 LNHDA, CDR2 SQIVND (reference sequence). This CDR3 has 15 amino acids. Here the CDR3 DNA reads TGTGCCAGTAGTATACAGGGTTCCTATAATTCACCCCTCCACTTT. Encoded protein: CASSIQGSYNSPLHF.

The chain recombines TRBV6-2 or TRBV6-3 with TRBJ1-5, with unresolved D. Germline V CDR1 and CDR2: MNHEY, SVGEGT. This CDR3 is built from 15 residues. Trimming shortened V by 6 bases and J by 2 bases, and 14 bases separated the two germline ends. This chain's CDR3 is CASSSGPRGNQPQHF. CDR3 DNA: TGTGCCAGCAGCTCCGGGCCGAGGGGCAATCAGCCCCAGCATTTT.

The CDR3 is CASSQAQENYGYTF. In nucleotides, the CDR3 is TGTGCCAGCAGCCAGGCACAGGAGAACTATGGCTACACCTTC. The gene calls are TRBV7-2 and TRBJ1-2; possible D gene TRBD1, 5 bases. The germline V gene encodes CDR1 SGHTA and CDR2 FQGNSA. V was clipped by 5 bases and J by 2 bases, with 12 bases between them. The length of the CDR3 is 14 residues. The entire variable domain, with the rest obtained from reference TRBV7-2 and TRBJ1-2, is as follows: GAGVSQSPSNKVTEKGKDVELRCDPISGHTALYWYRQSLGQGLEFLIYFQGNSAPDKSGLPSDRFSAERTGGSVSTLTIQRTQQEDSAVYLCASSQAQENYGYTFGSGTRLTVV.

The chain joins TRBV11-3 to TRBJ2-2; 8 positions match TRBD1. Germline lookup yields CDR1 SGHNT and CDR2 YENEEA. This CDR3 contains 15 residues. V dropped 6 bases and J dropped 3; count of bases not matched to a gene: 6. CDR3 protein: CASRPSTGDTGELFF. The CDR3 bases are TGTGCCAGCAGACCTTCGACAGGGGACACCGGGGAGCTGTTTTTT.